This entry lists 26 T cell receptor beta chains sequenced from one sample in a study of shared clonotypes between healthy human individuals. TCRdb's copy holds only in-frame clones and misses some; the assay was immunoSEQ multiplex PCR. The table lists some 510,000 clones, 79% of them singletons. The sequenced material came from PBMCs. The receptors were sampled from a woman aged 40 to 55 in good health. Some clones in this sample may be carry-over from other donors' samples.

The chain carries TRBV4-2 and TRBJ2-6; 8 nucleotides match TRBD1. Unmatched junction bases numbered 8, after V lost 4 bases and J lost 0 bases. Germline CDR1 is LGHNA and CDR2 is YNFKEQ. This CDR3 is 18 amino acids long. CDR3 protein: CASSPRDRFPSGANVLTF. CDR3 sequence (DNA): TGTGCCAGCAGCCCTCGGGACAGGTTTCCCTCTGGGGCCAACGTCCTGACTTTC.

The chain links TRBV11-1 to TRBJ2-2; TRBD2 agrees at 9 bases. From germline, CDR1 is SGHAT and CDR2 FQDESV (reference sequence). The J segment lost 6 bases and the V segment lost 4 bases, leaving 6 bases of the junction unmatched. The CDR3 runs 15 residues. The CDR3 is CASSWWREGSGELFF. In DNA, the CDR3 is TGTGCCAGCAGCTGGTGGCGGGAGGGATCCGGGGAGCTGTTTTTT.

V usage is TRBV7-2 and J usage is TRBJ2-1, with 8 bases matching TRBD2. The junction had 4 bases not matched to a gene; V was cut back by 4 bases and J by 8 bases. Per the germline V gene, CDR1 is SGHTA and CDR2 is FQGNSA. The CDR3 is 13 amino acids. This CDR3 is CASSYSGIDEQFF. The CDR3 nucleotides are TGTGCCAGCAGCTATAGCGGGATTGATGAGCAGTTCTTC. The whole variable domain, filled in from reference TRBV7-2 and TRBJ2-1, reads GAGVSQSPSNKVTEKGKDVELRCDPISGHTALYWYRQSLGQGLEFLIYFQGNSAPDKSGLPSDRFSAERTGGSVSTLTIQRTQQEDSAVYLCASSYSGIDEQFFGPGTRLTVL.

The rearrangement uses TRBV4-1 and TRBJ2-1, with 8 bases lining up with TRBD1. The CDR3 is 18 residues long. Germline V gene sequence: CDR1 MGHRA, CDR2 YSYEKL. V trimming: 2 bases; J trimming: 1 base; junction bases outside the gene matches: 10. The CDR3 DNA is TGCGCCAGCAGCCAACCTCTCGGCACAGGGGGATCCTACAATGAGCAGTTCTTC. It is translated as CASSQPLGTGGSYNEQFF.

To note about this clone: Other DNA sequences in the same sample also yield this CDR3. The chain combines TRBV20-1 with TRBJ2-5; no firm D call. The J call is uncertain, as TRBJ2-7 better fits the DNA end. This CDR3 spans 10 amino acids. The germline V gene encodes CDR1 DFQATT and CDR2 SNEGSKA (reference sequence). The CDR3 bases are TGCAGTGCCTTAGGGTACGAGCAGTACTTC. Translating gives CSALGYEQYF.

This clone has only a few counts. The chain is built from TRBV5-1 and TRBJ2-2; 11 positions match TRBD2. V was clipped by 4 bases and J by 2 bases; unmatched bases: 4. The germline gives CDR1 SGHRS, CDR2 YFSETQ. This CDR3 has 16 amino acids. The CDR3 nucleotides are TGCGCCAGCAGCCCTACTAGCGGGGGTAACACCGGGGAGCTGTTTTTT. Protein sequence: CASSPTSGGNTGELFF. The complete variable domain, with remaining parts taken from reference TRBV5-1 and TRBJ2-2, reads KAGVTQTPRYLIKTRGQQVTLSCSPISGHRSVSWYQQTPGQGLQFLFEYFSETQRNKGNFPGRFSGRQFSNSRSEMNVSTLELGDSALYLCASSPTSGGNTGELFFGEGSRLTVL.

The rearrangement joins TRBV6-1 to TRBJ1-4; D is undetermined. Germline values: CDR1 MNHNS, CDR2 SASEGT. Trimming took 1 base from V and 0 from J, leaving 21 bases between them. The CDR3 totals 20 residues. The CDR3, as DNA: TGTGCCAGCAGTGAAGGGTGGGTCACGAGGATGCATGCAACTAATGAAAAACTGTTTTTT. Protein: CASSEGWVTRMHATNEKLFF.

The chain couples TRBV18 to TRBJ2-2; D is unclear. Germline CDR1 is KGHSH and CDR2 is LQKENI. The CDR3 totals 12 residues. Trimming took off 3 bases at V and 3 bases at J, with 2 bases between the two ends. CDR3 sequence reads: CASSPHTGELFF. The CDR3 region has the DNA TGTGCCAGCTCACCCCACACCGGGGAGCTGTTTTTT.

In this sample, this clone turned up a few times. This chain joins TRBV6-5 and TRBJ1-2; D remains unclear. Trimming shortened V by 5 bases and J by 5 bases, and 15 bases separated the two germline ends. The V gene's germline CDR1 is MNHEY and CDR2 SVGAGI. CDR3 length equals 14 residues. The CDR3 DNA reads as TGTGCCAGCAGTACTCGGGAGGGCTGGTATGGCTACACCTTC. It codes for CASSTREGWYGYTF.

The V gene is TRBV4-2, the J gene TRBJ2-7; possibly TRBD1 or TRBD2 for D (5 bases each). V lost 4 bases, J lost 6 bases, and 16 bases lay in between. CDR3 length equals 14 residues. Germline V CDR1 and CDR2: LGHNA, YNFKEQ. The CDR3 coding sequence is TGTGCCAGCAGCCCTGGGACGGAGAGGGGCGAGCAGTACTTC. Translating it yields CASSPGTERGEQYF.

CDR3 sequence reads: CAGTSSSYNEQFF. In nucleotides, the CDR3 is TGTGCTGGGACTTCATCCTCCTACAATGAGCAGTTCTTC. The chain combines TRBV28 with TRBJ2-1; a weak D match, TRBD2 (6 bases). Germline V gene data show CDR1 as MDHEN and CDR2 as SYDVKM. CDR3 size: 13 residues.

The J gene is TRBJ2-1, the V gene TRBV11-2, with 7 bases that match TRBD2. J gave up 12 bases and V 1 base, and 18 bases lay outside the gene matches. CDR3 length equals 17 residues. Germline V CDR1 and CDR2: SGHAT, FQNNGV. CDR3 nucleotides: TGTGCCAGCAGCTTAGCCCCGCTGAGCGGGGTGGGTGGGGGGCAGTTCTTC. Its translation is CASSLAPLSGVGGGQFF. The full variable domain, rest sourced from reference TRBV11-2 and TRBJ2-1, is EAGVAQSPRYKIIEKRQSVAFWCNPISGHATLYWYQQILGQGPKLLIQFQNNGVVDDSQLPKDRFSAERLKGVDSTLKIQPAKLEDSAVYLCASSLAPLSGVGGGQFFGPGTRLTVL.

The chain uses TRBV7-9 and TRBJ2-5, with D possibly matching TRBD1 (5 bases). Germline CDR1 is SEHNR and CDR2 is FQNEAQ (reference sequence). This CDR3 contains 15 residues. The V gene lost 2 bases and the J gene lost 6 bases, with 16 bases spanning the gap. CDR3 sequence: CASSLIQGQEQTQYF. The DNA for the CDR3 is TGTGCCAGCAGCTTAATCCAGGGTCAGGAGCAGACCCAGTACTTC.

This chain uses TRBV15 with TRBJ2-1; D gene ambiguous. Per the germline V gene, CDR1 is LNHNV and CDR2 is YYDKDF (reference sequence). The CDR3 loop spans 14 amino acids. With 4 bases removed from V and 2 bases from J, the gap between germline ends came to 9 bases. CDR3 sequence: CATSMANTYNEQFF. In DNA form, the CDR3 reads TGTGCCACCAGCATGGCTAACACCTACAATGAGCAGTTCTTC.

The V and J genes are TRBV7-8 and TRBJ2-7; the D gene is possibly TRBD2 (7 bases). Trimming left V 2 bases short and J 7 bases short, with 18 bases between. This CDR3 region has 15 residues. Germline V gene sequence: CDR1 SGHVS, CDR2 FQNEAQ. The CDR3 coding sequence is TGTGCCAGCAGCTTAAGGGGGGGGACCACCTTGGAGCAGTACTTC. It encodes CASSLRGGTTLEQYF.

V gene TRBV27 combines with J gene TRBJ2-7; D unresolved. V shed 3 bases and J shed 0 bases, with 18 bases lying between them. The V gene's germline CDR1 is MNHEY and CDR2 SMNVEV (reference sequence). The CDR3 runs to 17 residues. The CDR3 nucleotides read TGTGCCAGCAGTTTGTTGGGATCGGGCTCGGGCTCCTACGAGCAGTACTTC. It translates to CASSLLGSGSGSYEQYF.

This clone was picked up one time. Other DNA sequences of this sample code for an identical CDR3. The rearrangement uses TRBV7-2 and TRBJ2-7; D may be TRBD1 (5 bases). V was pared by 2 bases and J by 3 bases, with 5 bases between. CDR1 SGHTA and CDR2 FQGNSA come from the germline V gene. The CDR3 runs 12 residues. The DNA of the CDR3 is TGTGCCAGCAGCTTACAGGGCTACGAGCAGTACTTC. Its protein is CASSLQGYEQYF.

This clone was detected a few times. The same CDR3 is also encoded by other DNA sequences in this sample. The chain links TRBV28 to TRBJ2-3, with D hard to call. Germline CDR1 and CDR2: MDHEN and SYDVKM. There are 13 residues in the CDR3. V lost 2 bases to trimming and J lost 0 bases, with 3 bases between them. DNA of the CDR3: TGTGCCAGCAGTTTACCTAGCACAGATACGCAGTATTTT. It is translated as CASSLPSTDTQYF.

V usage is TRBV10-2 and J usage is TRBJ2-1; 11 nucleotides line up with TRBD2. V shed 4 bases and J 10 bases; nucleotides not matched to a gene: 9. The germline V gene encodes CDR1 WSHSY and CDR2 SAAADI. The CDR3 consists of 15 residues. In DNA, the CDR3 is TGCGCCAGCAGTGGGGGTAGCGGGAGGGCTGGGGAGCAGTTCTTC. It specifies CASSGGSGRAGEQFF.

In this sample, this clone turned up once. A clone one base away is much larger, so this may be a read error. The chain combines TRBV7-9 with TRBJ2-7, with a weak D call TRBD1 (5 bases). Germline loops: CDR1 SEHNR, CDR2 FQNEAQ (reference sequence). The CDR3 totals 14 residues. Trimming shortened V by 1 base and J by 1 base, and 8 bases separated the two germline ends. CDR3 DNA sequence: TGTGCCAGCAGCTTAGTGGCAGGGTCCTACGAGCAGTACTTC. Translated: CASSLVAGSYEQYF.

The rearrangement links TRBV9 to TRBJ2-7, with a tentative D call TRBD1 (5 bases). Germline V gives CDR1 SGDLS, CDR2 YYNGEE. This CDR3 region has 12 residues. Trimming shortened V by 4 bases and J by 5 bases, and 10 bases separated the two germline ends. CDR3 amino acids: CASSSQGHEQYF. The CDR3 DNA reads as TGTGCCAGCAGCTCTCAGGGTCACGAGCAGTACTTC.

The rearrangement uses TRBV5-1 and TRBJ2-3, with D possibly being TRBD1 or TRBD2 (5 bases each). The CDR3 spans 13 residues. Trimming removed 7 bases at V and 0 bases at J, with 9 bases between. Germline V lookup: CDR1 SGHRS, CDR2 YFSETQ. This chain's CDR3 is CASQRDSTDTQYF. The CDR3 bases are TGCGCCAGCCAACGGGACAGCACAGATACGCAGTATTTT.

For the CDR3, the DNA is TGTGCCAGCAGTTACCGGCGGATCATGAACACTGAAGCTTTCTTT. Translating it yields CASSYRRIMNTEAFF. The chain joins TRBV6-5 to TRBJ1-1; D uncertain. Germline V lookup: CDR1 MNHEY, CDR2 SVGAGI. This CDR3 is built from 15 residues. With 2 bases removed from V and 0 bases from J, the gap between germline ends came to 10 bases.

The V and J genes are TRBV9 and TRBJ1-1; the D gene is possibly TRBD1 (5 bases). V gave up 2 bases and J gave up 0 bases, with 11 bases separating them. Per germline, CDR1 SGDLS and CDR2 YYNGEE. The CDR3 is made up of 15 amino acids. Here the CDR3 reads CASSVTPTVNTEAFF. The CDR3 DNA reads as TGTGCCAGCAGCGTTACCCCGACAGTGAACACTGAAGCTTTCTTT.

The chain combines TRBV19 with TRBJ1-5; D is perhaps TRBD1 (6 bases). The CDR3 totals 12 residues. CDR1 LNHDA and CDR2 SQIVND come from the germline V gene (reference sequence). Trimming took off 5 bases at V and 7 bases at J, with 9 bases between the two ends. The CDR3 loop is CASSPQGQPQHF. CDR3 nucleotide sequence: TGTGCCAGTAGTCCCCAGGGGCAGCCCCAGCATTTT.

V is TRBV11-2 and J is TRBJ1-1; D is unclear. This CDR3 spans 13 amino acids. Germline V gene lookup returns CDR1 SGHAT and CDR2 FQNNGV. The V end was cut by 5 bases, the J end by 3 bases, with 10 bases between. CDR3 protein: CASSPAGDTEAFF. CDR3 in DNA: TGTGCCAGCAGCCCCGCCGGGGACACTGAAGCTTTCTTT. Full variable domain (missing parts from reference TRBV11-2 and TRBJ1-1): EAGVAQSPRYKIIEKRQSVAFWCNPISGHATLYWYQQILGQGPKLLIQFQNNGVVDDSQLPKDRFSAERLKGVDSTLKIQPAKLEDSAVYLCASSPAGDTEAFFGQGTRLTVV.